This is a list of T cell receptor beta chains from one sample in a study of tumor-infiltrating lymphocytes in primary liver carcinoma. TCRdb ran MiXCR on the multiplex PCR reads and lists one entry per CDR3 protein. The sample consists of 250,000 to 400,000 distinct CDR3 sequences, over 55% of them appearing once. What was sequenced was peripheral blood. The receptors shown here come from a man aged 35 to 55 with primary liver carcinoma and hepatitis B virus infection. The conserved cysteine and the conserved F or W are not part of the CDR3 here.

v_call: TRBV29-1; j_call: TRBJ2-6; cdr3_aa: GVVTGARANVLT
v_call: TRBV5-1; j_call: TRBJ1-4; cdr3_aa: ASSTGDVGEKLF
v_call: TRBV5-4; j_call: TRBJ1-4; cdr3_aa: ASNPRGEKLF
v_call: TRBV6-5; j_call: TRBJ2-3; cdr3_aa: ASSSGDTQY
v_call: TRBV5-1; j_call: TRBJ2-3; cdr3_aa: ASSAGTGGGVATDTQY
v_call: TRBV12-3/TRBV12-4; j_call: TRBJ2-1; cdr3_aa: ASVMDQSSYNEQF
v_call: TRBV28; j_call: TRBJ1-5; cdr3_aa: ASSSGGGAQPQH
v_call: TRBV7-8; j_call: TRBJ2-7; cdr3_aa: ASSLGRIPYEQY
v_call: TRBV5-6; j_call: TRBJ2-7; cdr3_aa: VSSLSGSYEQY
v_call: TRBV28; j_call: TRBJ2-7; cdr3_aa: ASSLPGTVKGYEQY
v_call: TRBV6-5; j_call: TRBJ2-3; cdr3_aa: ASSPGLRESINRDTQY
v_call: TRBV5-4; j_call: TRBJ1-1; cdr3_aa: ASSWRGPKTEAF
v_call: TRBV12-3/TRBV12-4; j_call: TRBJ2-7; cdr3_aa: ASSRYYGQY
v_call: TRBV18; j_call: TRBJ2-1; cdr3_aa: ASSPSGRWNEQF
v_call: TRBV11-2; j_call: TRBJ2-5; cdr3_aa: ASSLGTEETQY
v_call: TRBV14; j_call: TRBJ2-2; cdr3_aa: ASSWTSGRTGELS
v_call: TRBV29-1; j_call: TRBJ1-6; cdr3_aa: SVRQGESSPPH
v_call: TRBV4-1; j_call: TRBJ2-1; cdr3_aa: ASSQESLPRDEQF
v_call: TRBV12-3/TRBV12-4; j_call: TRBJ1-5; cdr3_aa: ASSLARNRPQH
v_call: TRBV2; j_call: TRBJ2-4; cdr3_aa: ASSGQGGNIQY
v_call: TRBV11-2; j_call: TRBJ1-2; cdr3_aa: ASRSDRGRANYGYT
v_call: TRBV28; j_call: TRBJ2-7; cdr3_aa: ASTPMDRFYEQY
v_call: TRBV28; j_call: TRBJ1-2; cdr3_aa: ASASNYGYT
v_call: TRBV7-9; j_call: TRBJ2-7; cdr3_aa: ASSPQDNPYEQY
v_call: TRBV28; j_call: TRBJ2-5; cdr3_aa: ASSDGTVRQETQY
v_call: TRBV6-2/TRBV6-3; j_call: TRBJ2-5; cdr3_aa: ASGPRAAGETQY
v_call: TRBV11-3; j_call: TRBJ2-1; cdr3_aa: ASSLDPPGPKYYKEQF
v_call: TRBV14; j_call: TRBJ1-2; cdr3_aa: ASSLGGEQNAAIGYT
v_call: TRBV4-1; j_call: TRBJ1-5; cdr3_aa: ASSPQGNNNQPQH
v_call: TRBV12-5; j_call: TRBJ2-3; cdr3_aa: ASGSGLAGGPVDTQY
v_call: TRBV10-3; j_call: TRBJ1-5; cdr3_aa: ATKLTGDQPQH
v_call: TRBV9; j_call: TRBJ2-7; cdr3_aa: ASSVAPAYEQY
v_call: TRBV5-4; j_call: TRBJ2-1; cdr3_aa: ASSPGRGYNEQF
v_call: TRBV5-5; j_call: TRBJ1-4; cdr3_aa: ASSPGTLEEKLF
v_call: TRBV6-2/TRBV6-3; j_call: TRBJ1-3; cdr3_aa: ASSWWDLWRDTIY
v_call: TRBV10-3; j_call: TRBJ2-7; cdr3_aa: AIRTGQYGSYEQY
v_call: TRBV28; j_call: TRBJ2-7; cdr3_aa: ASSSPSRTNSYEQY
v_call: TRBV5-5; j_call: TRBJ1-4; cdr3_aa: ASNPGTLEEKLF
v_call: TRBV30; j_call: TRBJ1-1; cdr3_aa: AWSTGAKVTEAF
v_call: TRBV12-3/TRBV12-4; j_call: TRBJ2-5; cdr3_aa: ASSFGQMYQETQY
v_call: TRBV18; j_call: TRBJ1-4; cdr3_aa: ASSPPGSLNEKLF
v_call: TRBV10-3; j_call: TRBJ2-7; cdr3_aa: AISESAGGPEQY
v_call: TRBV6-6; j_call: TRBJ2-5; cdr3_aa: ASKKGGLEETQY
v_call: TRBV29-1; j_call: TRBJ2-1; cdr3_aa: SARDRGEEF
v_call: TRBV6-2/TRBV6-3; j_call: TRBJ2-3; cdr3_aa: ASNHRTSTDTQY
v_call: TRBV29-1; j_call: TRBJ2-7; cdr3_aa: SVKGGLDRYEQY
v_call: TRBV14; j_call: TRBJ1-5; cdr3_aa: ASSQAGGQPQH
v_call: TRBV2; j_call: TRBJ2-7; cdr3_aa: ASSAITSGSEQY